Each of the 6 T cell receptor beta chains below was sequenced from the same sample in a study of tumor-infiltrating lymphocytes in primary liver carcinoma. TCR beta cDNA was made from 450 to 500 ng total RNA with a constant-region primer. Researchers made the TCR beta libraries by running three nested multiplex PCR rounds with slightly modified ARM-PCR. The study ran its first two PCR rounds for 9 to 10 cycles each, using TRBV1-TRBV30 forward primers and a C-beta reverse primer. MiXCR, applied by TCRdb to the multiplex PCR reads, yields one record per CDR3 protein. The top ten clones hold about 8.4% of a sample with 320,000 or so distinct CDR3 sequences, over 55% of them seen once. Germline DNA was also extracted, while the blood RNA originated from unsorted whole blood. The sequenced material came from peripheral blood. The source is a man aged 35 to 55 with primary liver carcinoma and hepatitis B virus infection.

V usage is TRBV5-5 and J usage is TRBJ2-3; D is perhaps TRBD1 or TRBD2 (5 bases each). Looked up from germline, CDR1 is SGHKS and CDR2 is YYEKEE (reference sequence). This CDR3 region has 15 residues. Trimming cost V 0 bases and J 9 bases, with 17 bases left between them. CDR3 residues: CASSLDPGPRDTQYF. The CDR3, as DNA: TGTGCCAGCAGCTTGGATCCGGGGCCCCGAGACACGCAGTATTTT.

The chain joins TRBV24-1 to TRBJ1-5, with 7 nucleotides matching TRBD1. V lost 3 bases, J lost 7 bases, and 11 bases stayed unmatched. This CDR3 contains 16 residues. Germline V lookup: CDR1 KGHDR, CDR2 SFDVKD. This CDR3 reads CATSDAPGGLNQPQHF. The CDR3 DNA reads TGTGCCACCAGTGATGCCCCAGGGGGTCTAAACCAGCCCCAGCATTTT.

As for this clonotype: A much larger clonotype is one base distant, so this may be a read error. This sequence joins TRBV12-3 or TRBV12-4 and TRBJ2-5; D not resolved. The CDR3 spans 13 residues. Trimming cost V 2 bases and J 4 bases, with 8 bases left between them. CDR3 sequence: CASSLLPGETQYF. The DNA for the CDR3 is TGTGCCAGCAGTTTATTGCCCGGAGAGACCCAGTACTTC.

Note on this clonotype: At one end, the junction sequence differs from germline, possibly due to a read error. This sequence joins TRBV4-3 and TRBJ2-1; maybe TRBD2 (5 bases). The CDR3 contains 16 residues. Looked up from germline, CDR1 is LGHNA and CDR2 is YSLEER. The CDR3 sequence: CASSQEWLAGYNKQFF. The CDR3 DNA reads TGCGCCAGCAGCCAAGAGTGGCTAGCAGGATACAATAAGCAGTTCTTC.

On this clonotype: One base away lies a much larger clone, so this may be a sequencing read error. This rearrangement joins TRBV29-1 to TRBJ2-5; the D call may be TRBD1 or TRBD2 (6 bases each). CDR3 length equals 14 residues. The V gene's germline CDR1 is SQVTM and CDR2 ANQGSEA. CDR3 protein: CSVGTNGGLETPYF. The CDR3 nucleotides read TGCAGCGTTGGGACGAACGGGGGCTTGGAGACCCCGTACTTC.

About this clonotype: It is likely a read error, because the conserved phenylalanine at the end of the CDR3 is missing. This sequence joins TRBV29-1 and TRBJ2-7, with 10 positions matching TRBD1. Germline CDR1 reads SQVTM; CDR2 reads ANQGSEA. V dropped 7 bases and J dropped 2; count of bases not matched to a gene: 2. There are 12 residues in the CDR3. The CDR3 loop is CSAGQGAYEQYL. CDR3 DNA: TGCAGCGCTGGACAGGGGGCCTACGAGCAGTACTTA.